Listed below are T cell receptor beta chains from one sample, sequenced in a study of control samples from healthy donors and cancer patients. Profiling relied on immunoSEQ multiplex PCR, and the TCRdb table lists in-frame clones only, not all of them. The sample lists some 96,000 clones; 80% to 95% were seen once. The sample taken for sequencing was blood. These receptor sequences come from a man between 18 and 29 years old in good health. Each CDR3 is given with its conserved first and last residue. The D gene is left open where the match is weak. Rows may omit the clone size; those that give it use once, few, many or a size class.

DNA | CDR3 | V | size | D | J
TGTGCCAGCAGCTTAGGGGCGCTCCTTTCCTACAATGAGCAGTTCTTC | CASSLGALLSYNEQFF | TRBV11-2 | few | . | TRBJ2-1
TGTGCCAGCAGCCAGGGCGGCGGGGGGATCCCCGGATGGGATGAGCAGTTCTTC | CASSQGGGGIPGWDEQFF | TRBV3-1/TRBV3-2 | . | TRBD2 | TRBJ2-1
TGTGCCAGCAGCTTATCGGACCGAGAGCAGTACTTC | CASSLSDREQYF | TRBV13 | once | . | TRBJ2-7
TGTGCCAGCTCACCGCCCCGCGCAGGGGGATTCACTGAAGCTTTCTTT | CASSPPRAGGFTEAFF | TRBV18 | . | TRBD1 | TRBJ1-1
TGTGCCAGCAGTTTAAGCTCTAACTATGGCTACACCTTC | CASSLSSNYGYTF | TRBV12-3/TRBV12-4 | . | . | TRBJ1-2
TGTGCCAGCAGCGAGACGGTTTACGAGCAGTACTTC | CASSETVYEQYF | TRBV7-9 | . | . | TRBJ2-7
TGTGCCAGCAGCTTAACGACAGGGGGTGATACGCAGTATTTT | CASSLTTGGDTQYF | TRBV11-2 | . | TRBD1 | TRBJ2-3
TGTGCCAGCAGCACCCATTCCGACACTGAAGCTTTCTTT | CASSTHSDTEAFF | TRBV5-5 | . | . | TRBJ1-1
TGCGCCAGCAGCTTCAGGGGCAGCACAGATACGCAGTATTTT | CASSFRGSTDTQYF | TRBV5-1 | . | . | TRBJ2-3
TGTGCCAGCAGGAAGTCTCTGAACACTGAAGCTTTCTTT | CASRKSLNTEAFF | TRBV6-5 | . | . | TRBJ1-1
TGCAGCTCGGCCCAACAGGGGTCCGACAATGAGCAGTTCTTC | CSSAQQGSDNEQFF | TRBV29-1 | once | TRBD1 | TRBJ2-1
TGTGCCAGTAGTCAGGGAGGGAATAGCAATCAGCCCCAGCATTTT | CASSQGGNSNQPQHF | TRBV19 | . | . | TRBJ1-5
TGTGCCAGCAGTTTACCCTTAGCGGGACGCACAGATACGCAGTATTTT | CASSLPLAGRTDTQYF | TRBV28 | . | TRBD2 | TRBJ2-3
TGTGCCACCAATAATTCACCCCTCCACTTT | CATNNSPLHF | TRBV6-5 | . | . | TRBJ1-6
TGCGCCAGCAGTGCCGGACAGACTGGAGGCTACACCTTC | CASSAGQTGGYTF | TRBV10-1 | . | . | TRBJ1-2
TGTGCCAGCAGCGCTCCAGGGCCGTCCTACGAGCAGTACTTC | CASSAPGPSYEQYF | TRBV6-5 | . | . | TRBJ2-7
TGTGCCAGCGGGGGACATCAAGAGACCCAGTACTTC | CASGGHQETQYF | TRBV12-3/TRBV12-4 | . | . | TRBJ2-5
TGTGCCAGCAGCTTGACCGGGACAGGGGTTTACGAGCAGTACTTC | CASSLTGTGVYEQYF | TRBV7-9 | . | TRBD1 | TRBJ2-7
TGTGCCAGCAGCCCTGCCGGCTCTGGAAACACCATATATTTT | CASSPAGSGNTIYF | TRBV7-3 | . | . | TRBJ1-3
TGTGCCAGCAGTTCCCACGACAGGGCGTTGATGACAGATACGCAGTATTTT | CASSSHDRALMTDTQYF | TRBV27 | . | TRBD1 | TRBJ2-3
TGCGCCAGCAGCCGACAGACTAGCGGGGTCGGCACAGATACGCAGTATTTT | CASSRQTSGVGTDTQYF | TRBV5-1 | . | TRBD2 | TRBJ2-3
TGTGCCATCCAGGGGTCAGGTTTAAGCAGCAATCAGCCCCAGCATTTT | CAIQGSGLSSNQPQHF | TRBV27 | . | . | TRBJ1-5
TGCGCCAGCAGCCAAGTGGGCGGGAACACTGAAGCTTTCTTT | CASSQVGGNTEAFF | TRBV4-1 | . | . | TRBJ1-1
TGTGCCAGTAGTATGGAGCGGACAGGGCACGCCCCTGGATGGGCAGCTTTCTTT | CASSMERTGHAPGWAAFF | TRBV19 | . | TRBD1 | TRBJ1-1
TGTGCCAGCAGCCGACAGACCACTGAAGCTTTCTTT | CASSRQTTEAFF | TRBV7-2 | . | . | TRBJ1-1
TGTGCCAGTAGTCCCCCCCGGGCCAGGGGATATACTAACTATGGCTACACCTTC | CASSPPRARGYTNYGYTF | TRBV19 | . | . | TRBJ1-2
TGTGCCAGCAGTTACTCGGTGGAGGGGGGAACTGAAGCTTTCTTT | CASSYSVEGGTEAFF | TRBV6-5 | few | . | TRBJ1-1
TGTGCCAGCAGCCCAGGTCGGGTTAATGAAAAACTGTTTTTT | CASSPGRVNEKLFF | TRBV7-8 | . | . | TRBJ1-4
TGTGCCAGCAGCTCCGACCAGGGGTATATGTGGGAGACCCAGTACTTC | CASSSDQGYMWETQYF | TRBV11-2 | . | . | TRBJ2-5